This TCR beta chain was documented in a study of T cell responses to AZD1222 COVID-19 vaccine. Findings and caveats of the study: Per reports, nearly half of all spike-specific TCRs target regions that are unmutated in variants. The span of vaccine-associated CD4 TCRs extended across spike, with dominance at 160-218 and 743-854. Donors, mostly white British, included more females; clonal diversity was possibly underestimated. Only 5 or 6 individuals given AZD1222 were seropositive at baseline.

V gave up 2 bases and J gave up 0 bases, with 9 bases separating them. The CDR3 loop spans 15 amino acids. CDR1 SGDLS and CDR2 YYNGEE come from the germline V gene. Produced via immunoSEQ multiplex PCR; TCRdb's table is partial and in-frame only. The data hold 100,000 to 150,000 clones, with around 87% observed a single time. Note on this clone: Its antigen remains unidentified.

The genes are TRBV9 and TRBJ2-1; no clear D gene. This receptor was identified in an adult in good health. This sample comprised peripheral blood, obtained on day 0 of AZD1222 vaccination. CDR3 bases: TGTGCCAGCAGCGTCGGACGGAGCTCCTACAATGAGCAGTTCTTC. Its translation is CASSVGRSSYNEQFF.